This TCR beta chain was sequenced during a study of blood T cell repertoires in COVID-19. For the study at large: Sites in the United States, Italy and Spain provided acute and convalescent COVID-19 samples. T cells, B-cell-depleted T cells, or PBMCs supplied cDNA or gDNA.

Generated by immunoSEQ multiplex PCR, the TCRdb table keeps only in-frame clones and is missing some. The sample lists about 98,000 clones, around nine tenths occurring once. V dropped 1 base and J dropped 4; count of bases not matched to a gene: 5. This CDR3 has 15 amino acids. Looked up from germline, CDR1 is SGHNT and CDR2 is YENEEA. The specimen sequenced was peripheral blood. This clonotype was sampled from a man between 45 and 60 years old with acute or convalescent COVID-19. This chain uses TRBV11-3 with TRBJ1-1, with 8 positions matching TRBD1. This CDR3 reads CASSLVTGGGTEAFF. As DNA, the CDR3 is TGTGCCAGCAGCTTAGTTACAGGGGGAGGCACTGAAGCTTTCTTT. Variable domain in full (rest from reference TRBV11-3 and TRBJ1-1): EAGVVQSPRYKIIEKKQPVAFWCNPISGHNTLYWYLQNLGQGPELLIRYENEEAVDDSQLPKDRFSAERLKGVDSTLKIQPAELGDSAVYLCASSLVTGGGTEAFFGQGTRLTVV.